The table lists the clone carrying this T cell receptor (beta chain) with a few counts. This entry comes from a study of blood T cell repertoires in COVID-19. Background on the study: The study drew acute and convalescent COVID-19 samples from the United States, Italy and Spain.

Profiled with immunoSEQ multiplex PCR; TCRdb holds only in-frame clones, not every one. The sample records around 450,000 clones, about 85% being singletons. Germline CDR1 is MDHEN and CDR2 is SYDVKM. The length of the CDR3 is 15 residues. V was pared by 7 bases and J by 0 bases, with 15 bases between. Participants were aged about 18 to 100 years, lived in roughly 23 US areas, and enrolled virtually. Cohorts were based on clinical histories the participants reported. The sequence was obtained from a woman aged 18 to 35 with acute COVID-19. Sequences were obtained from PBMCs or T cells enriched from blood (not recorded which). The genes are TRBV28 and TRBJ1-1; tentatively, D is TRBD1 (6 bases). CDR3 DNA sequence: TGTGCCAGCAAGATATCGCAGGGGATGAACACTGAAGCTTTCTTT. It is translated as CASKISQGMNTEAFF.